A single T cell receptor beta chain is shown here with its context. No antigen is known for it. Method: immunoSEQ multiplex PCR; TCRdb's copy keeps in-frame clones and lacks some. The sample lists fewer than 130,000 clones, 75% to 90% occurring once. These data come from a study of identifying expanded T cells in peripheral blood. Regarding the study as a whole: Around 1.2 clones differed between technical replicates, versus around 15 and 19 over time. Across healthy donors, higher total template counts meant significantly greater roughly two-week count variance.

CDR3 length: 16 residues. The germline gives CDR1 MNHNS, CDR2 SASEGT. V lost 4 bases and J lost 5, with 20 bases in between. The sample taken for sequencing was blood. This sequence originates from a person aged 18 to 70 in good health. V usage is TRBV6-1 and J usage is TRBJ1-2; D gene unclear. CDR3 nucleotides: TGTGCCAGCAGTGCCCCGCCGGACGGGGTTAGATATGGCTACACCTTC. Amino acids: CASSAPPDGVRYGYTF.